The clone carrying this T cell receptor (beta chain) was recorded many times. The CDR3 runs to 13 residues. From germline, CDR1 is SQVTM and CDR2 ANQGSEA. V shed 7 bases and J shed 6 bases, with 19 bases lying between them. Preparing the TCRbeta library involved the use of unique molecular identifiers. TCRdb reprocessed the PCR reads via MiXCR and lists one record per CDR3 protein. In the table there are 200,000 to 250,000 distinct CDR3 sequences, roughly 9% of which are singletons. These data come from a study of T-cell reconstitution after alpha-beta-depleted transplantation in children. The chain has TRBV29-1 and TRBJ2-7, with D possibly TRBD2 on 5 matching bases. Sequences were derived from PBMCs from the stem cell graft donor, sampled from the stem cell graft. This receptor was obtained from a human donor who donated a stem cell graft to a child with acute lymphoblastic leukemia. CDR3 loop: CSAGGPGLSEQYF. CDR3 in DNA: TGCAGCGCCGGCGGGCCCGGTTTGTCCGAGCAGTACTTC.